Detailed here is one TCR beta chain. What this receptor recognizes is not known. The record has no base qualities; no much larger clone is one base away. Based on the germline V gene (reference sequence), the CDR1 and CDR2 sequences are SEHNR and FQNEAQ. The germline V and J ends show losses of 4 bases and 8 bases respectively, and no gene match explains 7 bases of the junction. The CDR3 holds 15 amino acids from the cysteine to the phenylalanine. The DNA shown is the 45-base CDR3, in frame from base 1. TCRbeta CDR3 regions were amplified from genomic DNA using the immunoSEQ Assay, a bias-controlled multiplex PCR. As for how the authors treated the data: The number of nucleated cells in each sample was estimated by amplification of reference gene primers within the assay. Sequence reads were collapsed and filtered to measure the absolute abundance of every unique TCRbeta CDR3 rearrangement. For each sample, productive Simpson clonality was calculated as the square root of Simpson's diversity index over productive rearrangements. TCRdb obtained this table from immuneACCESS and retained in-frame rearrangements with V and J assigned. These tables miss some clones; where compared with another copy, unresolved V genes account for less than half of the shortfall, and the remainder is unexplained. That table gives V, J and clone size, and the DNA gave D and trimming. The sample contains approximately 68,000 clones, approximately 80% of them found a single time. Roughly 6% of the sample is held by the ten biggest clonotypes.

The collaborating institutions used their own protocols to collect whole blood in K2EDTA tubes. For TCRbeta analysis, collaborator samples were shipped as frozen whole blood, as isolated PBMCs, or as DNA extracted from either sample type. The entry originates in a study of blood T cell repertoires in COVID-19 (dated by TCRdb to 2018 to 2020). Background for the entire study: Samples from collaborators originated in the United States, Italy and Spain and spanned both the acute and convalescent phases of COVID-19. The prospective study material was composed of cDNA or gDNA derived from T cells, B-cell-depleted T cells, or PBMCs. Deeply sampled blood TCRbeta repertoires from subjects exposed to, actively infected with, or recovered from COVID-19 were included in the dataset. The repertoires were released in a freely available public database meant as a resource for research on the immune response to SARS-CoV-2. The samples were drawn from the first 160 participants of the ongoing ImmuneRACE study and from about 1,200 subjects provided by 6 global collaborators. Sample metadata almost always included a de-identified subject ID, COVID-19 status, age in years and sex. Where HLA class I and class II types were available, the types were taken from metadata supplied by the sample provider, not from assay-based typing. What the authors observed across the whole study: Clinical and demographic metadata were provided uncurated, with the amount varying by source and participant.

The source material was peripheral blood. Recombination connected TRBV7-9 to TRBJ2-1, with 11 bases aligning to TRBD1. The sequence was collected from an older woman with acute or convalescent COVID-19. The CDR3 reads CASSSNRDRGDEQFF. At the DNA level, the sequence is TGTGCCAGCAGCTCGAACCGGGACAGGGGGGATGAGCAGTTCTTC.